What follows is one TCR beta chain and its context. Its antigen is not identified. Deep level was the assay's run setting. Several immunoSEQ plates held equal portions of the genomic DNA taken from each subset. The method was immunoSEQ multiplex PCR; TCRdb's version includes in-frame clones alone and lacks a portion of them. The repertoire holds 2 million to 3 million clones, roughly 92% seen once, with more than 0.12% in the top ten. CDR1 SGHNT and CDR2 YENEEA come from the germline V gene. The CDR3 spans 14 residues. The V end lost 6 bases, the J end lost 2 bases, and 12 bases lay between the germline ends. This sample was taken from a study of shared clonotypes between healthy human individuals. Study results and caveats: Non-shared clonotypes showed lower generation probabilities than clonotypes common to all four donors.

V usage is TRBV11-3 and J usage is TRBJ2-3, with D possibly matching TRBD2 (6 bases). Sequenced: naive CD4+ T cells sorted from blood. The subset was: CD45RA+ positively selected. The receptor's source is a man younger than 35 in good health. The CDR3 protein is CASSGGLTTDTQYF. For the CDR3, the DNA is TGTGCCAGCAGTGGGGGACTTACCACAGATACGCAGTATTTT.